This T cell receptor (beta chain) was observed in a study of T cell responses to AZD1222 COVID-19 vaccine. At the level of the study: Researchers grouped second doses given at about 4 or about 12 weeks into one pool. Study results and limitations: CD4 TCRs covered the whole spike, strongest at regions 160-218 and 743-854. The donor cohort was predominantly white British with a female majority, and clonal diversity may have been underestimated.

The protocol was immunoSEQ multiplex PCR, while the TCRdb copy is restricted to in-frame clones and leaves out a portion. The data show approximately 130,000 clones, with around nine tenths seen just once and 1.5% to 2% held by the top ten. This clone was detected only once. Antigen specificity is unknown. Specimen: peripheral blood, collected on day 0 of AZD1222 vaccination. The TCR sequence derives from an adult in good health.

In DNA form, the CDR3 reads TGTGCCAGCGGAGGGTGGCGACAGTTGAACACTGAAGCTTTCTTT. This sequence encodes CASGGWRQLNTEAFF. This chain joins TRBV11-2 and TRBJ1-1; TRBD1 is a possible D gene (5 bases). Germline-derived CDR1 and CDR2 are SGHAT and FQNNGV. The CDR3 has 15 amino acids. Deletions cut 8 bases from V and 0 bases from J, with 16 bases between.